This T cell receptor beta chain was retrieved from a study of T cells in Graves' hyperthyroidism and ophthalmopathy. Study overall: Blood was drawn when the patient was first diagnosed and still untreated. Study findings and constraints: Ophthalmopathy prediction by the model preceded onset by a median about 6.8 months.

Turning to this clonotype: Antigen specificity is unknown.

Per the germline V gene, CDR1 is ENHRY and CDR2 is SYGVKD. V dropped 3 bases and J dropped 7 bases, with 13 bases sitting between them. The CDR3 consists of 13 residues. There were TCR beta CDR3 regions amplified from RNA transcripts. First-round RT-PCR of the TCR CDR3 relied on the HTBI primer set. Via MiXCR, TCRdb re-called the multiplex PCR reads, giving one row per CDR3 protein. The sample includes approximately 400,000 distinct CDR3 sequences, over 11% of them seen just once. Hyperthyroidism in the patients, aged 18 to 65, was newly diagnosed and under 2 months in duration. Diagnosis rested on symptoms, serum thyroxine and TRAb, thyroid ultrasound, and orbital computed tomography.

Sequenced material: blood. The TCR sequence derives from a woman aged 55-75 years with Graves' hyperthyroidism. This chain connects TRBV10-3 to TRBJ2-7; D gene unclear. This CDR3 reads CAISDRPLGEQYF. In DNA, the CDR3 is TGTGCCATCAGTGACCGACCCCTGGGGGAGCAGTACTTC.